Listed here is a single T cell receptor (beta chain). Its antigen remains unknown. This table comes from immunoSEQ multiplex PCR, and its TCRdb copy is limited to in-frame clones, with some not included. This table has 55,000 to 75,000 clones, about 73% appearing once. The sample belongs to a study of T cell clones after liver transplantation. At the level of the study: In this trial, immunosuppression withdrawal was attempted within 2 years of liver transplant.

Study conclusions and caveats: Low donor cell numbers restricted donor-reactive repertoire measurement in a couple of subjects. Migration into the graft, not deletion, may explain lost graft donor-reactive T cells.

The CDR3 runs 13 residues. From germline, CDR1 is MNHEY and CDR2 SVGAGI. V shed 8 bases, J shed 8 bases, and the junction held 8 bases outside the gene matches. The clonotype was recovered from a human patient who received a liver transplant. Some of these T cells may belong to the graft donor. The material was CD4+ T cells from blood, obtained at the approximately 15-month timepoint. The rearrangement links TRBV6-5 to TRBJ1-4, with TRBD1 matching 7 bases. The CDR3 spells CASGQTGREKLFF. In DNA form, the CDR3 reads TGTGCCAGCGGACAGACAGGGAGAGAAAAACTGTTTTTT.